This TCR beta chain was documented in a study of T cell responses to AZD1222 COVID-19 vaccine. Study-wide context: Second doses that came at about 4 or about 12 weeks were put together. General study findings and limits: Spike-specific TCRs gained breadth and depth after people received two AZD1222 doses.

This CDR3 has 14 residues. The germline V gene has CDR1 LNHNV and CDR2 YYDKDF (reference sequence). Trimming left V 4 bases short and J 3 bases short, with 12 bases between. Repertoires were generated with immunoSEQ multiplex PCR, while TCRdb's copy carries only in-frame clones and drops some. This sample has approximately 190,000 clones, with around 92% found just once. Points on this clone: Antigen unknown.

The material sequenced was peripheral blood, taken on day 0 of AZD1222 vaccination. J is TRBJ1-1 and V is TRBV15; D gene unclear. The TCR comes from an adult in good health. CDR3 DNA sequence: TGTGCCACCAGCATATCAGTAAAGGACACTGAAGCTTTCTTT. Translating it yields CATSISVKDTEAFF. The complete variable domain, with remaining parts taken from reference TRBV15 and TRBJ1-1, reads DAMVIQNPRYQVTQFGKPVTLSCSQTLNHNVMYWYQQKSSQAPKLLFHYYDKDFNNEADTPDNFQSRRPNTSFCFLDIRSPGLGDTAMYLCATSISVKDTEAFFGQGTRLTVV.